One sample yielded the 18 T cell receptor beta chains listed below, sequenced in a study of blood T cell repertoires in COVID-19. Clones were read by immunoSEQ multiplex PCR, and TCRdb kept only the in-frame ones, dropping some. The sample comprises roughly 130,000 clones, roughly 80% of which are singletons, and 12% rests with the top ten. The sequenced sample consisted of peripheral blood. All receptors derive from a woman aged 60-75 years with acute or convalescent COVID-19.

The chain carries TRBV11-3 and TRBJ2-3, with a weak D call TRBD2 (5 bases). V was pared by 1 base and J by 3 bases, with 5 bases between. The CDR3 spans 13 residues. Germline assignment: CDR1 SGHNT and CDR2 YENEEA. The CDR3 bases are TGTGCCAGCAGCTTAGGAGGGACAGATACGCAGTATTTT. Its protein product is CASSLGGTDTQYF.

The CDR3 is CASSEAAKMTGIGEKLFF. The CDR3 DNA follows: TGTGCCAGCAGCGAAGCAGCGAAAATGACAGGGATAGGAGAAAAACTGTTTTTT. The chain recombines TRBV3-1 (or the pseudogene TRBV3-2) with TRBJ1-4; 7 bases line up with TRBD1. CDR3 length: 18 amino acids. Unmatched junction bases numbered 20, after V lost 5 bases and J lost 8 bases. Germline values: CDR1 LGHDT, CDR2 YNNKEL (reference sequence).

This chain joins TRBV5-1 and TRBJ1-1, with D unresolved. Germline CDR1 reads SGHRS; CDR2 reads YFSETQ. CDR3 length: 13 residues. With 4 bases removed from V and 2 bases from J, the gap between germline ends came to 9 bases. CDR3 nucleotide sequence: TGCGCCAGCAGCCTATCGCCCAACACTGAAGCTTTCTTT. It specifies CASSLSPNTEAFF.

CDR3 DNA: TGTGCCAGCAGTGAATTGGGACAGGAATATCAGCCCCAGCATTTT. Protein: CASSELGQEYQPQHF. The chain carries TRBV6-1 and TRBJ1-5, with 8 bases matching TRBD1. Germline-derived CDR1 and CDR2 are MNHNS and SASEGT. The length of the CDR3 is 15 residues. The J segment lost 5 bases and the V segment lost 2 bases, leaving 5 bases of the junction unmatched.

This chain joins TRBV5-1 and TRBJ2-3; 7 positions agree with TRBD1. This CDR3 comprises 16 residues. Germline V gene data show CDR1 as SGHRS and CDR2 as YFSETQ. V lost 0 bases, J lost 1 base, and 5 bases stayed unmatched. The CDR3: CASSLGVGQRTDTQYF. CDR3 DNA sequence: TGCGCCAGCAGCTTGGGTGTGGGACAGCGCACAGATACGCAGTATTTT.

CDR3 residues: CASSRAGARRGFGYTF. As DNA, the CDR3 is TGTGCCAGTAGTAGGGCGGGGGCGCGCAGGGGTTTTGGCTACACCTTC. V is TRBV19 and J is TRBJ1-2; D is perhaps TRBD1 (6 bases). This CDR3 is 16 amino acids long. Looked up from germline, CDR1 is LNHDA and CDR2 is SQIVND (reference sequence). V was clipped by 4 bases and J by 7 bases, with 22 bases between them.

The chain has TRBV7-2 and TRBJ2-2; no reliable D call. V lost 0 bases and J lost 10, with 9 bases in between. CDR3 length equals 13 residues. The germline CDR1 and CDR2 sequences are SGHTA and FQGNSA. DNA of the CDR3: TGTGCCAGCAGCTTAGCTCTGAGCGAGGAGCTGTTTTTT. Amino acid sequence: CASSLALSEELFF.

Comments on this clone: This CDR3 is also generated by other DNA sequences in the sample. This chain joins TRBV2 and TRBJ1-1; no clear D. The CDR3 consists of 13 residues. The V end lost 4 bases, the J end lost 2 bases, and 8 bases lay between the germline ends. Germline CDR1 is SNHLY and CDR2 is FYNNEI. The CDR3 loop reads CASSGAGNTEAFF. The CDR3 nucleotides read TGTGCCAGCAGTGGGGCGGGAAACACTGAAGCTTTCTTT.

The rearrangement uses TRBV5-1 and TRBJ1-6; D is unresolved. The V and J ends lost 0 bases and 0 bases respectively, with 7 bases between them. The CDR3 runs 16 residues. Germline V lookup: CDR1 SGHRS, CDR2 YFSETQ. Here the CDR3 DNA reads TGCGCCAGCAGCTTGGGCCAGGACTCCTATAATTCACCCCTCCACTTT. It codes for CASSLGQDSYNSPLHF.

V is TRBV7-2 and J is TRBJ1-2; weak D call: TRBD1 (5 bases). The germline gives CDR1 SGHTA, CDR2 FQGNSA. This CDR3 region has 16 residues. V dropped 1 base and J dropped 4 bases, with 16 bases sitting between them. The CDR3 region is CASSLGWGGGGYGYTF. The CDR3 nucleotides are TGTGCCAGCAGCTTAGGATGGGGGGGTGGAGGCTATGGCTACACCTTC.

This clone was found once. V and J are TRBV18 and TRBJ1-2; D ambiguous. The CDR3 is 15 residues long. Trimming removed 2 bases at V and 0 bases at J, with 10 bases between. Looked up from germline, CDR1 is KGHSH and CDR2 is LQKENI. CDR3 residues: CASSPKQETNYGYTF. CDR3 bases: TGTGCCAGCTCACCAAAGCAGGAAACTAACTATGGCTACACCTTC.

This chain links TRBV25-1 with TRBJ1-6; TRBD1 might be the D (5 bases). Trimming took 3 bases from V and 10 from J, leaving 13 bases between them. Germline V gives CDR1 MGHDK, CDR2 SYGVNS. The CDR3 runs 14 residues. Here the CDR3 DNA reads TGTGCCAGCAGTGACTCAGGGCCAAACTCACCCCTCCACTTT. It specifies CASSDSGPNSPLHF.

V is TRBV30 and J is TRBJ1-2; TRBD1 agrees at 10 bases. With 7 bases clipped from V and 2 bases from J, the junction kept 7 bases outside the gene matches. The CDR3 covers 14 residues. The germline gives CDR1 GTSNPN, CDR2 SVGIG (reference sequence). The CDR3: CASRGTGVNYGYTF. Here the CDR3 DNA reads TGTGCCTCCCGGGGGACAGGGGTAAACTATGGCTACACCTTC.

The gene calls are TRBV5-4 and TRBJ2-7, with TRBD2 matching over 8 bases. The CDR3 runs to 15 residues. V was pared by 4 bases and J by 2 bases, with 8 bases of the junction left unmatched. CDR1 is SGHNT and CDR2 is YYREEE in the germline V gene (reference sequence). This chain's CDR3 is CASSRRSGGAYEQYF. The CDR3, as DNA: TGTGCCAGCAGCCGGAGGAGCGGGGGCGCCTACGAGCAGTACTTC.

This chain uses TRBV6-1 with TRBJ1-2; D might be TRBD1 (5 bases). The germline V gene encodes CDR1 MNHNS and CDR2 SASEGT. The CDR3 runs 17 residues. The V end was cut by 3 bases, the J end by 4 bases, with 21 bases between. Here the CDR3 DNA reads TGTGCCAGCAGTGAGAACCCGACAGCTCCCGGGCCCTATGGCTACACCTTC. It translates to CASSENPTAPGPYGYTF.

The rearrangement uses TRBV27 and TRBJ1-3; D is uncertain. V lost 5 bases, J lost 0 bases, and 17 bases lay in between. Germline CDR1 and CDR2: MNHEY and SMNVEV (reference sequence). The CDR3 is 17 amino acids. CDR3 loop: CASSPAGGLGSGNTIYF. The CDR3 nucleotides read TGTGCCAGCAGTCCGGCGGGAGGTTTGGGCTCTGGAAACACCATATATTTT.

The rearrangement uses TRBV15 and TRBJ2-4; 10 nucleotides agree with TRBD1. J gave up 1 base and V 3 bases, and 3 bases lay outside the gene matches. Germline CDR1 reads LNHNV; CDR2 reads YYDKDF (reference sequence). CDR3 length: 16 amino acids. CDR3 in DNA: TGTGCCACCAGCAGGGGGGACAGGGGCGCCAAAAACATTCAGTACTTC. Protein: CATSRGDRGAKNIQYF.

This clone was seen only once. The V and J genes are TRBV4-2 and TRBJ2-1; D might be TRBD1 (6 bases). Between the trimmed V and J ends, which lost 8 bases and 0 bases, there was a span of 14 bases. Germline values: CDR1 LGHNA, CDR2 YNFKEQ. The CDR3 has 15 residues. The chain's CDR3 is CASGYRVSSYNEQFF. The CDR3, as DNA: TGTGCCAGCGGGTACAGGGTGAGCTCCTACAATGAGCAGTTCTTC.